Each of the 5 T cell receptor beta chains below was sequenced from the same sample in a study of Graves' ophthalmopathy and Graves' hyperthyroidism. For repertoire sequencing, the TCR beta CDR3 regions were amplified from RNA transcripts. The workflow started with a first-round RT-PCR run with HTBI primers and then moved on to a second-round multiplex PCR. TCRdb called the multiplex PCR reads again in MiXCR, with one record for every CDR3 protein. The table lists 400,000 or so distinct CDR3 sequences, 15% of them singletons. Sequenced material: peripheral blood. These receptors all stem from a woman aged 18-35 years with stable Graves' hyperthyroidism.

This clonotype was counted many times. This chain uses TRBV6-1 with TRBJ2-6, with D possibly matching TRBD1 (5 bases). V was trimmed by 8 bases and J by 2 bases, leaving 10 bases between them. The CDR3 length is 14 residues. The germline CDR1 and CDR2 sequences are MNHNS and SASEGT. CDR3 amino acids: CASSQGPGANVLTF. CDR3 in DNA: TGTGCCAGCTCCCAGGGTCCTGGGGCCAACGTCCTGACTTTC.

The chain uses TRBV4-2 and TRBJ2-7, with TRBD2 matching 9 bases. The CDR3 has 15 residues. V lost 3 bases, J lost 3 bases, and 6 bases stayed unmatched. CDR1 and CDR2 (germline): LGHNA, YNFKEQ. The CDR3 DNA follows: TGTGCCAGCAGCCATTCTAGCGGGGCCCTCTACGAGCAGTACTTC. Translated, it gives CASSHSSGALYEQYF.

This clonotype was picked up many times. This sequence joins TRBV11-3 and TRBJ1-6, with TRBD1 matching 8 bases. The CDR3 totals 15 residues. Germline V gene data show CDR1 as SGHNT and CDR2 as YENEEA. Unmatched junction bases numbered 6, after V lost 5 bases and J lost 6 bases. CDR3 nucleotide sequence: TGTGCCAGCAGCCCCCGGGACAGGATTAATTCACCCCTCCACTTT. Protein: CASSPRDRINSPLHF.

This clonotype was observed many times. V usage is TRBV7-2 and J usage is TRBJ1-2; no firm D call. The length of the CDR3 is 13 residues. V lost 4 bases and J 2 bases, leaving 8 bases between the germline ends. Germline V gives CDR1 SGHTA, CDR2 FQGNSA. Here the CDR3 reads CASSSGFNYGYTF. CDR3 DNA sequence: TGTGCCAGCAGCTCGGGGTTCAACTATGGCTACACCTTC.

Details on this clonotype: Given a much more abundant clone one base away, this may be a read error. This chain connects TRBV5-1 to TRBJ1-1; a weak D match, TRBD1 (6 bases). Germline assignment: CDR1 SGHRS and CDR2 YFSETQ. The CDR3 has 16 amino acids. V was cut by 0 bases and J by 6 bases, with 18 bases left in between. CDR3 residues: CASSLGQENPRSEAFF. CDR3 nucleotides: TGCGCCAGCAGCTTGGGACAGGAGAACCCTAGATCTGAAGCTTTCTTT.